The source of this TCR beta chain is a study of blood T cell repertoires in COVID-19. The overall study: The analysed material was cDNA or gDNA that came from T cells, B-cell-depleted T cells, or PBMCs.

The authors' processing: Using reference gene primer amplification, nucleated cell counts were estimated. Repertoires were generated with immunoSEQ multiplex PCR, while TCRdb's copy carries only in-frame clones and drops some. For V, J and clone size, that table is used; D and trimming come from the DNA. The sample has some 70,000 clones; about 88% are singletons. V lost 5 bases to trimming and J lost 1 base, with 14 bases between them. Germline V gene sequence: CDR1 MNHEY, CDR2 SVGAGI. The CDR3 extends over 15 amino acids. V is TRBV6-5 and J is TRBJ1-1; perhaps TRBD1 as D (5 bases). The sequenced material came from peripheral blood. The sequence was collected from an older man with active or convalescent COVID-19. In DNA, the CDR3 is TGTGCCAGCAGTCACCAGGGAAAGGGGAACACTGAAGCTTTCTTT. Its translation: CASSHQGKGNTEAFF.